The rows below give T cell receptor beta chains drawn from one sample of a study of T cell repertoires in cytomegalovirus infection. From the reads, TCRdb called clonotypes with MiXCR, one entry per CDR3 protein. This table holds around 630,000 distinct CDR3 sequences, 24% found once. The source material was CD8+ T cells from PBMCs. The source is a human donor in good health (CMV status not recorded). Some clones in this sample may be carry-over from other donors' samples. Each CDR3 is given with its conserved first and last residue. The D gene is left open where the match is weak. Some rows mark clone size as missing; the rest say once, few, many or name a class of expanded clone.

V gene	CDR3 length	clone size	J gene	D gene	CDR3 DNA	CDR3 protein
TRBV6-5	16	few	TRBJ1-2	.	TGTGCCAGCAGTCCTTCCCACAAGGGGCCTGACTATGGCTACACCTTC	CASSPSHKGPDYGYTF
TRBV7-8	14	.	TRBJ2-3	.	TGTGCCAGCAGCACCGACTATTACGGAGATACGCAGTATTTT	CASSTDYYGDTQYF
TRBV6-1	19	few	TRBJ2-2	TRBD2	TGTGCCAGCGGTAAAGGGCCCTCATTTAGCGGGGGAAACACCGGGGAGCTGTTTTTT	CASGKGPSFSGGNTGELFF
TRBV13	15	.	TRBJ1-5	.	TGTGCCAGCAGCACCCGGGCAAGAAGTGATCAGCCCCAGCATTTT	CASSTRARSDQPQHF
TRBV6-1	11	.	TRBJ2-7	.	TGTGCCAGCACAAAAGAATACGAGCAGTACTTC	CASTKEYEQYF
TRBV6-6	16	few	TRBJ2-3	.	TGTGCCAGCAGTTACTTCCAACAGAGAAGCGCAGATACGCAGTATTTT	CASSYFQQRSADTQYF
TRBV7-9	15	few	TRBJ1-1	.	TGTGCCAGCAGCCTTGGGTGGGGTACGAACACTGAAGCTTTCTTT	CASSLGWGTNTEAFF
TRBV6-5	12	few	TRBJ2-7	.	TGTGCCAGCAGCTATACAGGGTACGAGCAGTACTTC	CASSYTGYEQYF
TRBV14	15	few	TRBJ1-1	.	TGTGCCAGCAGCCAATCTCAGGCAATGAACACTGAAGCTTTCTTT	CASSQSQAMNTEAFF
TRBV11-3	15	few	TRBJ2-3	TRBD2	TGTGCCAGCAGCTCTCGGGGGGGGGCTGGAGATACGCAGTATTTT	CASSSRGGAGDTQYF
TRBV29-1	10	once	TRBJ1-1	.	TGCAGCGTGGAACAGCATGAAGCTTTCTTT	CSVEQHEAFF
TRBV24-1	15	few	TRBJ2-5	.	TGTGCCACGCCTGATTGCAGGGAATCCCAAGAGACCCAGTACTTC	CATPDCRESQETQYF
TRBV2	14	.	TRBJ2-7	.	TGTGCCAGCAGTGAGCGGGGGCCAACCTACGAGCAGTACTTC	CASSERGPTYEQYF
TRBV25-1	13	.	TRBJ1-5	.	TGTGCCAGCTCGGACAATAGCAATCAGCCCCAGCATTTT	CASSDNSNQPQHF
TRBV28	16	many	TRBJ2-3	TRBD1	TGTGCCAGCAGTTTGGGACAGGGTCTCGATCCAGATACGCAGTATTTT	CASSLGQGLDPDTQYF
TRBV7-8	11	few	TRBJ1-1	.	TGTGCCAGCAGCTTAGGGGGGGTTGCTTTCTTT	CASSLGGVAFF
TRBV7-9	12	few	TRBJ1-1	.	TGTGCCAGCAGCGCGATGCTAACTGAAGCTTTCTTT	CASSAMLTEAFF
TRBV24-1	16	.	TRBJ1-5	TRBD1	TGTGCCACCAGTGATTTGTCCACAGGGGTAGGGCAGCCCCAGCATTTT	CATSDLSTGVGQPQHF
TRBV25-1	16	few	TRBJ2-6	TRBD1	TGTGCCAGCGTCCCGGGACAGGGGTCCGGGGCCAACGTCCTGACTTTC	CASVPGQGSGANVLTF
TRBV6-2/TRBV6-3	15	.	TRBJ1-1	TRBD1	TGTGCCAGCAGTTACCAGACAGGGTTGAACACTGAAGCTTTCTTT	CASSYQTGLNTEAFF
TRBV28	12	.	TRBJ2-3	.	TGTGCCAGCAGTTGGGATTTAGATACGCAGTATTTT	CASSWDLDTQYF
TRBV7-6	14	few	TRBJ1-5	.	TGTGCCAGCAGCTCCCTCACGAGCAATCAGCCCCAGCATTTT	CASSSLTSNQPQHF
TRBV10-3	14	few	TRBJ2-3	TRBD2	TGTGCCATCAAGTCTAGCGGGGATGCAGATACGCAGTATTTT	CAIKSSGDADTQYF
TRBV12-3/TRBV12-4	15	many	TRBJ2-3	TRBD2	TGTGCCAGCAGTCCGGGACTAGCGGTAACAGATACGCAGTATTTT	CASSPGLAVTDTQYF
TRBV12-3/TRBV12-4	12	many	TRBJ1-5	.	TGTGCCAGCAGTTCACAGGGACAGCCCCAGCATTTT	CASSSQGQPQHF
TRBV27	19	.	TRBJ2-1	.	TGTGCCAGCAGTTTAATCCCCCTTTGGCAGGCCAGCTCCTACAATGAGCAGTTCTTC	CASSLIPLWQASSYNEQFF
TRBV10-3	12	.	TRBJ1-1	.	TGTGCCATCAGTGAGTCGGGGTTGGAAGCTTTCTTT	CAISESGLEAFF
TRBV28	15	.	TRBJ2-1	.	TGTGCCAGCATCCCTCGGGGCACCCCCTACAATGAGCAGTTCTTC	CASIPRGTPYNEQFF
TRBV7-6	15	many	TRBJ2-1	TRBD2	TGTGCCAGCAGCGAACTAGCGGGGGGTTTACATGAGCAGTTCTTC	CASSELAGGLHEQFF
TRBV29-1	14	few	TRBJ2-2	.	TGCAGCGTCCCGACAGTACCTGACACCGGGGAGCTGTTTTTT	CSVPTVPDTGELFF
TRBV10-2	13	many	TRBJ2-2	.	TGCGCCAGCAGAGACAGAAACACCGGGGAGCTGTTTTTT	CASRDRNTGELFF
TRBV2	14	.	TRBJ1-2	.	TGTGCCAGCCCGCGGGGGGCAGGCAACTATGGCTACACCTTC	CASPRGAGNYGYTF
TRBV28	15	many	TRBJ2-3	.	TGTGCCAGCAGTTTATGGGGCAGGGGACTAGATACGCAGTATTTT	CASSLWGRGLDTQYF
TRBV7-6	14	many	TRBJ1-6	.	TGTGCCAGCAGCTTAGAGGTGGAAAATTCACCCCTCCACTTT	CASSLEVENSPLHF
TRBV7-8	15	many	TRBJ1-2	TRBD1	TGTGCCAGCAGCTTTGCGGGACAGGATAACTATGGCTACACCTTC	CASSFAGQDNYGYTF
TRBV6-5	13	many	TRBJ2-4	.	TGTGCCAGCAGTTCCGGGTCGAGGGACATTCAGTACTTC	CASSSGSRDIQYF
TRBV6-1	13	many	TRBJ2-1	.	TGTGCCAGCACCTTTCGAGAAAACAATGAGCAGTTCTTC	CASTFRENNEQFF
TRBV5-5	15	few	TRBJ1-2	TRBD1	TGTGCCAGCAGTCCTAGACAGGGGGCAGTCTATGGCTACACCTTC	CASSPRQGAVYGYTF
TRBV28	14	.	TRBJ1-2	.	TGTGCCAGCAGTCTGGCTGGGACCGCTGGAGGCTACACCTTC	CASSLAGTAGGYTF
TRBV15	13	few	TRBJ1-5	.	TGTGCCACCAACACTGATAGCAATCAGCCCCAGCATTTT	CATNTDSNQPQHF
TRBV4-3	17	few	TRBJ1-1	TRBD1	TGCGCCAGCAGCCCTTCTCCAGAACGCAGGGGGGGCACTGAAGCTTTCTTT	CASSPSPERRGGTEAFF
TRBV7-2	15	many	TRBJ2-3	TRBD2	TGTGCCAGCAGCCCAGAGCGGGGAGGGTCAGATACGCAGTATTTT	CASSPERGGSDTQYF
TRBV7-2	17	few	TRBJ2-5	TRBD2	TGTGCCAGCAGCTCCACGAAGGAGCGGGGGCCGGGGGAGACCCAGTACTTC	CASSSTKERGPGETQYF
TRBV28	13	many	TRBJ1-5	TRBD1	TGTGCCAGCGTCGACAGGGGCAGCCAGCCCCAGCATTTT	CASVDRGSQPQHF
TRBV7-2	16	many	TRBJ2-2	TRBD1	TGTGCCAGCAGGCCACCGGACAGGGGGGGTACCGGGGAGCTGTTTTTT	CASRPPDRGGTGELFF
TRBV20-1	14	few	TRBJ2-7	TRBD1	TGCAGTGCTGCAACAGGGGGCGATTCCTACGAGCAGTACTTC	CSAATGGDSYEQYF
TRBV6-5	16	many	TRBJ2-5	TRBD1	TGTGCCAGCAGTTACAAAGACAGGGGGCGCCAAGAGACCCAGTACTTC	CASSYKDRGRQETQYF
TRBV10-3	12	few	TRBJ1-1	.	TGTGCCATCAGTGAGTCTCCAACTGAAGCTTTCTTT	CAISESPTEAFF
TRBV5-1	17	few	TRBJ2-1	TRBD2	TGCGCCAGCAGCTTAAGAGCGGGGGGTAGGTCCTACAATGAGCAGTTCTTC	CASSLRAGGRSYNEQFF
TRBV28	15	.	TRBJ2-1	.	TGTGCCAGCAGTTTCGGGATTGAGGGAGGCAATGAGCAGTTCTTC	CASSFGIEGGNEQFF
TRBV4-3	15	.	TRBJ1-2	.	TGCGCCAGCAGCCAATCGCCAGAGGGCAGCTATGGCTACACCTTC	CASSQSPEGSYGYTF
TRBV3-1	14	.	TRBJ2-1	.	TGTGCCAGCAGCCAAGGGAGAGGGCGCAATGAGCAGTTCTTC	CASSQGRGRNEQFF
TRBV6-2/TRBV6-3	15	.	TRBJ2-3	.	TGTGCCAGCAGTTACTCGATTGGGCTTCCAGATACGCAGTATTTT	CASSYSIGLPDTQYF
TRBV7-9	19	few	TRBJ1-5	TRBD1	TGTGCCAGCAGCCCCCCGGTTAATCCGGGCGGGGACAGAAATCAGCCCCAGCATTTT	CASSPPVNPGGDRNQPQHF
TRBV15	16	few	TRBJ2-7	TRBD1	TGTGCCACCAGCAGTGGGGGACAGGGAGGAGTGAGTGAGCAGTACTTC	CATSSGGQGGVSEQYF
TRBV20-1	15	.	TRBJ1-4	TRBD1	TGCAGTGCTAGGGATAACAGGGGATTCGATGAAAAACTGTTTTTT	CSARDNRGFDEKLFF
TRBV2	10	many	TRBJ1-2	.	TGTGCCGTCCACAGGGATGGCTACACCTTC	CAVHRDGYTF